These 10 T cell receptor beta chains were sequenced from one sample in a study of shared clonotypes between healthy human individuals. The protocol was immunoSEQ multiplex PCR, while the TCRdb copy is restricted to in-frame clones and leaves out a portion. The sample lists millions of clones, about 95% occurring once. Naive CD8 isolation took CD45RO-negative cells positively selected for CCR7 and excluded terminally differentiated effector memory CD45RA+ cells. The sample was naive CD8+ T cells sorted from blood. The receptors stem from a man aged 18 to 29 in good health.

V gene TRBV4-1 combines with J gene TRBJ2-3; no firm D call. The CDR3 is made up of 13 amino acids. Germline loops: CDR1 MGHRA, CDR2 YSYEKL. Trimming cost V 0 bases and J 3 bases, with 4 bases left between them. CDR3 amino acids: CASSQEYTDTQYF. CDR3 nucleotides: TGCGCCAGCAGCCAAGAATATACAGATACGCAGTATTTT.

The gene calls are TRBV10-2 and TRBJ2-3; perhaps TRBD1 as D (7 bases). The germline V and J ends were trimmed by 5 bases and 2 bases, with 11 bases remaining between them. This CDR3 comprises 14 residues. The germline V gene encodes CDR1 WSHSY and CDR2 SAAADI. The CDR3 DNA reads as TGCGCCAGCAGTCAGGGGGGCTACACAGATACGCAGTATTTT. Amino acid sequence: CASSQGGYTDTQYF.

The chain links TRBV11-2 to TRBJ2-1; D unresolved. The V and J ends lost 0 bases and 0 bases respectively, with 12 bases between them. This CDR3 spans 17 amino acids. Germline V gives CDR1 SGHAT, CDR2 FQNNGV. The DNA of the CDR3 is TGTGCCAGCAGCTTAGAATTCGAGGTCACCTCCTACAATGAGCAGTTCTTC. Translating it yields CASSLEFEVTSYNEQFF.

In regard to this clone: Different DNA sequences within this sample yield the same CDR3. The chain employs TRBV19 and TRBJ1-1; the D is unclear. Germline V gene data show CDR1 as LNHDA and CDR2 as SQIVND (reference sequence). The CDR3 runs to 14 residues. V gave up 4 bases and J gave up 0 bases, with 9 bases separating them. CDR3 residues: CASSTGSLNTEAFF. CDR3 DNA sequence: TGTGCCAGTAGTACCGGCAGCCTGAACACTGAAGCTTTCTTT.

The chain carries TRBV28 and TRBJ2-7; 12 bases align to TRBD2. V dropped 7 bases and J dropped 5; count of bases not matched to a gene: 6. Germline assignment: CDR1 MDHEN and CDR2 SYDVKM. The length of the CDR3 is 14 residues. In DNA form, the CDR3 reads TGTGCCAGCAACGCTCTAGCGGGGGGGAACGAGCAGTACTTC. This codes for CASNALAGGNEQYF.

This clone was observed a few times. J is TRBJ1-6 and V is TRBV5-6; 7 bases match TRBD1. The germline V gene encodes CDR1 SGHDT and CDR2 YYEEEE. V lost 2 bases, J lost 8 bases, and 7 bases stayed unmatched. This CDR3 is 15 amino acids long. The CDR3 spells CASSFEGGADSPLHF. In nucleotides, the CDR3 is TGTGCCAGCAGCTTTGAAGGGGGCGCGGATTCACCCCTCCACTTT.

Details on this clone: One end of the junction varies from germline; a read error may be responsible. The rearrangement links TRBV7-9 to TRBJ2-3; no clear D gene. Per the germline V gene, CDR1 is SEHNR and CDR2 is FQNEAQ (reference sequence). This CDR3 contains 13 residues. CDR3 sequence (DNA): TGTGCTAGCATCGACAAGAACACAGATACGCAGTATTTT. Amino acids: CASIDKNTDTQYF.

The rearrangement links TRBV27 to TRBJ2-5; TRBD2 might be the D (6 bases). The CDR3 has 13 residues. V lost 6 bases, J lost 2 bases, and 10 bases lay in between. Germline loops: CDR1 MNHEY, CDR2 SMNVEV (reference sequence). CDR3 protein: CASRRDFQETQYF. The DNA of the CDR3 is TGTGCCAGCAGGAGGGACTTTCAAGAGACCCAGTACTTC.

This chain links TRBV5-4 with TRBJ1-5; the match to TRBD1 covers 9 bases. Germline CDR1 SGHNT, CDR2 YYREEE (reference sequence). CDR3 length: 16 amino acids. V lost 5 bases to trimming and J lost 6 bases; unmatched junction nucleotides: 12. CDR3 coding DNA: TGTGCCAGCAGGGAGCTCAGACAGGGGGGGGTTCAGCCCCAGCATTTT. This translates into CASRELRQGGVQPQHF. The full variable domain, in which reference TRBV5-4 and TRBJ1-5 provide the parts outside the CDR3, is ETGVTQSPTHLIKTRGQQVTLRCSSQSGHNTVSWYQQALGQGPQFIFQYYREEENGRGNFPPRFSGLQFPNYSSELNVNALELDDSALYLCASRELRQGGVQPQHFGDGTRLSIL.

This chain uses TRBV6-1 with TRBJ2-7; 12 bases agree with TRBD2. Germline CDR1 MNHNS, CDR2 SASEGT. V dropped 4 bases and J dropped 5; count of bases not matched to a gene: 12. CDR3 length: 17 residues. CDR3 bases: TGTGCCAGCAGTGCGATTAGAACTAGCGGGAGGAATCACGAGCAGTACTTC. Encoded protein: CASSAIRTSGRNHEQYF.